These 31 T cell receptor beta chains originate from one sample sequenced in a study of T-cell memory formation after mild COVID-19. TCRdb redid the calling of the 5' RACE reads with MiXCR, one entry per CDR3 protein. The table records approximately 150,000 distinct CDR3 sequences, roughly 14% of them present only once. Sequenced material: PBMCs or a T cell subset sorted from them (not recorded which). These TCRs come from an adult woman who had mild COVID-19 (a few samples of this study predate the infection). Cell type and time point are not known.

The chain recombines TRBV6-5 with TRBJ2-3; D is uncertain. Trimming stripped 0 bases from V and 0 bases from J, with 13 bases between. The CDR3 is 17 amino acids. Germline CDR1 MNHEY, CDR2 SVGAGI. CDR3 nucleotide sequence: TGTGCCAGCAGTTACTCGAAGTGGGTCCTGAGCACAGATACGCAGTATTTT. Protein sequence: CASSYSKWVLSTDTQYF.

The rearrangement links TRBV20-1 to TRBJ2-3, with a tentative D call TRBD2 (6 bases). Deletions cut 2 bases from V and 0 bases from J, with 12 bases between. From germline, CDR1 is DFQATT and CDR2 SNEGSKA (reference sequence). The CDR3 spans 15 residues. CDR3 in amino acids: CSARRSGGSTDTQYF. CDR3 DNA: TGCAGTGCTAGACGTAGCGGAGGTAGCACAGATACGCAGTATTTT.

The sample holds a few counts of this clonotype. The rearrangement links TRBV2 to TRBJ1-5; maybe TRBD1 (5 bases). The germline V gene has CDR1 SNHLY and CDR2 FYNNEI. With 0 bases removed from V and 4 bases from J, the gap between germline ends came to 7 bases. The CDR3 contains 14 residues. The CDR3 DNA is TGTGCCAGCAGTGAAGCGACAGTTAATCAGCCCCAGCATTTT. Translating it yields CASSEATVNQPQHF.

This clonotype was counted a few times. The V gene is TRBV10-3, the J gene TRBJ2-7; 9 positions match TRBD1. The length of the CDR3 is 15 residues. J gave up 1 base and V 3 bases, and 4 bases lay outside the gene matches. CDR1 ENHRY and CDR2 SYGVKD come from the germline V gene. CDR3 loop: CAISETGTGSYEQYF. The CDR3 region has the DNA TGTGCCATCAGTGAAACCGGGACAGGGTCCTACGAGCAGTACTTC.

This clonotype was picked up a small number of times. The V and J genes are TRBV4-2 and TRBJ2-5, with no clear D. This CDR3 has 13 residues. Trimming left V 1 base short and J 2 bases short, with 5 bases between. Germline CDR1 reads LGHNA; CDR2 reads YNFKEQ. The CDR3 loop reads CASSQGEQETQYF. The CDR3 DNA sequence: TGTGCCAGCAGCCAAGGGGAACAAGAGACCCAGTACTTC.

The CDR3 region has the DNA TGTGCCAGCAGCTGGGACCCCAGCGCCTACGAGCAGTACTTC. Amino acids: CASSWDPSAYEQYF. The V gene is TRBV11-3, the J gene TRBJ2-7; possibly TRBD1 or TRBD2 for D (5 bases each). The CDR3 runs 14 residues. Trimming shortened V by 4 bases and J by 2 bases, and 12 bases separated the two germline ends. Germline values: CDR1 SGHNT, CDR2 YENEEA.

This clonotype has only a few counts. The V call is TRBV18, the J call TRBJ2-1; D is tentatively TRBD1 or TRBD2 (5 bases each). The germline V and J ends were trimmed by 3 bases and 6 bases, with 18 bases remaining between them. Germline CDR1 reads KGHSH; CDR2 reads LQKENI. The CDR3 runs 16 residues. The CDR3 nucleotides read TGTGCCAGCTCACCGAATATGGGGGTAACCACCAATGAGCAGTTCTTC. This encodes CASSPNMGVTTNEQFF.

The CDR3 protein is CSASGQGAGGYTF. The CDR3, as DNA: TGCAGTGCTTCGGGACAGGGGGCAGGAGGCTACACCTTC. This chain connects TRBV20-1 to TRBJ1-2; 12 bases agree with TRBD1. The germline CDR1 and CDR2 sequences are DFQATT and SNEGSKA (reference sequence). Trimming took 5 bases from V and 8 from J; bases not matched to a gene: 6. The CDR3 totals 13 residues.

This clonotype was observed a handful of times. The gene calls are TRBV5-1 and TRBJ2-7; 12 bases are shared with TRBD2. The CDR3 is made up of 16 amino acids. With V trimmed by 5 bases and J by 7 bases, 13 bases remained unmatched. The germline CDR1 and CDR2 sequences are SGHRS and YFSETQ. The CDR3 nucleotides read TGCGCCAGCAGAAACGGACTAGCGGGAACCTCGGGGGAGCAGTACTTC. Amino acid sequence: CASRNGLAGTSGEQYF.

This clonotype has a handful of counts. This chain joins TRBV6-2 or TRBV6-3 and TRBJ2-5; D is perhaps TRBD2 (5 bases). The CDR3 length is 12 residues. Trimming stripped 9 bases from V and 5 bases from J, with 13 bases between. The germline V gene encodes CDR1 MNHEY and CDR2 SVGEGT. CDR3 amino acids: CASEGVAETQYF. As DNA, the CDR3 is TGTGCCAGTGAGGGAGTGGCTGAGACCCAGTACTTC.

V usage is TRBV29-1 and J usage is TRBJ2-3, with 9 bases fitting TRBD2. The CDR3 is 14 amino acids. Germline CDR1 reads SQVTM; CDR2 reads ANQGSEA. Trimming took 4 bases from V and 1 from J; bases not matched to a gene: 3. CDR3 nucleotides: TGCAGCGTTGTACTAGCGGGCCGCACAGATACGCAGTATTTT. As protein: CSVVLAGRTDTQYF.

This clonotype appeared a few times. The chain links TRBV7-9 to TRBJ2-7, with 7 bases fitting TRBD1. The V and J ends lost 3 bases and 6 bases, in that order; junction bases with no gene match: 14. The CDR3 spans 16 residues. The germline V gene encodes CDR1 SEHNR and CDR2 FQNEAQ (reference sequence). CDR3 nucleotides: TGTGCCAGCAGCTTTTGGGCCGGGGCAGGGGGTGGCGAGCAGTACTTC. Encoded protein: CASSFWAGAGGGEQYF.

V gene TRBV7-2 combines with J gene TRBJ2-2; no reliable D call. V shed 2 bases and J shed 6 bases, with 4 bases lying between them. CDR1 and CDR2 from the germline V gene are SGHTA and FQGNSA. The CDR3 runs 12 residues. As DNA, the CDR3 is TGTGCCAGCAGCTTACAGTCCGGGGAGCTGTTTTTT. Translated: CASSLQSGELFF.

The rearrangement joins TRBV7-2 to TRBJ2-7; D unclear. Germline values: CDR1 SGHTA, CDR2 FQGNSA. The CDR3 totals 16 residues. Trimming stripped 5 bases from V and 0 bases from J, with 17 bases between. CDR3 sequence (DNA): TGTGCCAGCAGCCCCCCCGGACCCGTAAGCTCCTACGAGCAGTACTTC. Translation: CASSPPGPVSSYEQYF. The full variable domain, in which reference TRBV7-2 and TRBJ2-7 provide the parts outside the CDR3, is GAGVSQSPSNKVTEKGKDVELRCDPISGHTALYWYRQSLGQGLEFLIYFQGNSAPDKSGLPSDRFSAERTGGSVSTLTIQRTQQEDSAVYLCASSPPGPVSSYEQYFGPGTRLTVT.

This clonotype was detected a few times. This chain uses TRBV10-3 with TRBJ2-1; no definite D call. CDR1 and CDR2 from the germline V gene are ENHRY and SYGVKD. Between the trimmed V and J ends, which lost 3 bases and 8 bases, there was a span of 11 bases. The CDR3 has 13 amino acids. The CDR3 here is CAISDGSRDEQFF. The CDR3 nucleotides read TGTGCCATCAGTGACGGCAGTAGGGATGAGCAGTTCTTC.

The V call is TRBV4-2, the J call TRBJ2-3; D ambiguous. V gave up 0 bases and J gave up 5 bases, with 18 bases separating them. Germline loops: CDR1 LGHNA, CDR2 YNFKEQ. This CDR3 has 17 residues. The DNA of the CDR3 is TGTGCCAGCAGCCAAGAACGAGGACGTCCCCCGCAAGATACGCAGTATTTT. Amino acid sequence: CASSQERGRPPQDTQYF.

This clonotype has a handful of counts. This chain links TRBV29-1 with TRBJ2-7; D is possibly TRBD2 (6 bases). V was pared by 0 bases and J by 3 bases, with 12 bases between. Germline loops: CDR1 SQVTM, CDR2 ANQGSEA. CDR3 length: 14 amino acids. This chain's CDR3 is CSVEDRGTLYEQYF. DNA for the CDR3: TGCAGCGTTGAAGATCGAGGGACTCTCTACGAGCAGTACTTC.

The chain links TRBV3-1 to TRBJ1-1; D not resolved. CDR1 LGHDT and CDR2 YNNKEL come from the germline V gene (reference sequence). V was pared by 2 bases and J by 0 bases, with 1 base between. The CDR3 sequence is 12 residues long. The CDR3 bases are TGTGCCAGCAGCCAAATGAACACTGAAGCTTTCTTT. This gives the protein CASSQMNTEAFF.

CDR3 loop: CASTCGQGYEQYF. The CDR3 DNA reads TGTGCCAGCACCTGTGGACAGGGCTACGAGCAGTACTTC. This rearrangement joins TRBV12-3 or TRBV12-4 to TRBJ2-7; TRBD1 matches 8 bases. V shed 7 bases, J shed 3 bases, and the junction held 5 bases outside the gene matches. This CDR3 is 13 amino acids long.

In its sample, this clonotype was seen a few times. The V call is TRBV4-1, the J call TRBJ2-5; 7 bases line up with TRBD1. The CDR3 is 14 amino acids. CDR1 is MGHRA and CDR2 is YSYEKL in the germline V gene. V was pared by 0 bases and J by 5 bases, with 3 bases of the junction left unmatched. CDR3 protein: CASSQEQGWETQYF. In DNA, the CDR3 is TGCGCCAGCAGCCAAGAACAGGGGTGGGAGACCCAGTACTTC.

The J gene is TRBJ2-7, the V gene TRBV29-1; 8 bases align to TRBD1. The germline CDR1 and CDR2 sequences are SQVTM and ANQGSEA. CDR3 size: 13 residues. The V and J ends lost 4 bases and 6 bases, in that order; junction bases with no gene match: 8. The CDR3 DNA follows: TGCAGCGTTGTAAACAGGGGGACGCGCGAGCAGTACTTC. This translates into CSVVNRGTREQYF.

This clonotype has just a few counts. V usage is TRBV7-9 and J usage is TRBJ1-1; D is perhaps TRBD1 (5 bases). Germline V gene lookup returns CDR1 SEHNR and CDR2 FQNEAQ (reference sequence). CDR3 length: 14 residues. Trimming left V 5 bases short and J 1 base short, with 11 bases between. The CDR3 sequence is CASSEAGQNTEAFF. CDR3 nucleotides: TGTGCCAGCAGCGAAGCAGGACAGAACACTGAAGCTTTCTTT. The variable domain in full, completed from reference TRBV7-9 and TRBJ1-1, reads DTGVSQNPRHKITKRGQNVTFRCDPISEHNRLYWYRQTLGQGPEFLTYFQNEAQLEKSRLLSDRFSAERPKGSFSTLEIQRTEQGDSAMYLCASSEAGQNTEAFFGQGTRLTVV.

The table lists this clonotype with a few counts. The chain links TRBV20-1 to TRBJ2-3; D is uncertain. V was cut by 2 bases and J by 6 bases, with 12 bases left in between. The CDR3 length is 13 residues. Germline V CDR1 and CDR2: DFQATT, SNEGSKA (reference sequence). The CDR3 DNA reads TGCAGTGCTAGACCTAGTCCCCCGGATACGCAGTATTTT. Encoded protein: CSARPSPPDTQYF.

The rearrangement joins TRBV6-2 or TRBV6-3 to TRBJ1-2; D is undetermined. Germline V gene data show CDR1 as MNHEY and CDR2 as SVGEGT. The CDR3 totals 13 residues. Trimming left V 2 bases short and J 8 bases short, with 12 bases between. As DNA, the CDR3 is TGTGCCAGCAGTTACGAAGGACCTTCCGGCTACACCTTC. It translates to CASSYEGPSGYTF.

The chain joins TRBV4-1 to TRBJ2-3; D is unclear. This CDR3 spans 13 amino acids. Looked up from germline, CDR1 is MGHRA and CDR2 is YSYEKL. Trimming shortened V by 5 bases and J by 4 bases, and 10 bases separated the two germline ends. The CDR3 DNA sequence: TGCGCCAGCAGCGGCCACAGAGCAGATACGCAGTATTTT. Protein: CASSGHRADTQYF.

The V gene is TRBV20-1, the J gene TRBJ1-2; no clear D gene. V lost 5 bases and J 3 bases, leaving 16 bases between the germline ends. Per the germline V gene, CDR1 is DFQATT and CDR2 is SNEGSKA (reference sequence). CDR3 length: 14 residues. The DNA for the CDR3 is TGCAGTGCTCTCCCACCGAAGAGAGACTATGGCTACACCTTC. Translated: CSALPPKRDYGYTF.

The chain is built from TRBV10-3 and TRBJ2-1; perhaps TRBD2 as D (5 bases). Between the trimmed V and J ends, which lost 2 bases and 9 bases, there was a span of 17 bases. Germline V gene sequence: CDR1 ENHRY, CDR2 SYGVKD. This CDR3 has 15 residues. This chain's CDR3 is CAISEANPSRGEQFF. DNA for the CDR3: TGTGCCATCAGTGAGGCGAATCCCTCCCGGGGTGAGCAGTTCTTC.

This clonotype came up many times. The chain couples TRBV12-3 or TRBV12-4 to TRBJ2-3, with D uncertain. The CDR3 has 18 residues. Trimming stripped 3 bases from V and 0 bases from J, with 19 bases between. The CDR3 region has the DNA TGTGCCAGCAGTTTCATAGGCATGCTATCAGCTAGCACAGATACGCAGTATTTT. It codes for CASSFIGMLSASTDTQYF.

This sequence joins TRBV6-2 or TRBV6-3 and TRBJ2-1; the D gene is possibly TRBD2 (6 bases). Trimming shortened V by 5 bases and J by 2 bases, and 10 bases separated the two germline ends. CDR1 is MNHEY and CDR2 is SVGEGT in the germline V gene. There are 14 residues in the CDR3. The CDR3 reads CASSLLATYNEQFF. DNA for the CDR3: TGTGCCAGCAGTCTTCTAGCGACCTACAATGAGCAGTTCTTC.

The CDR3 DNA reads TGTGCCAGCAGCCCCAGGGGGCGAGAGACCCAGTACTTC. Encoded protein: CASSPRGRETQYF. The chain is built from TRBV11-3 and TRBJ2-5; 8 bases align to TRBD1. Germline CDR1 is SGHNT and CDR2 is YENEEA. With 5 bases clipped from V and 4 bases from J, the junction kept 3 bases outside the gene matches. CDR3 size: 13 residues.

Only a few counts were recorded for this clonotype. The chain uses TRBV12-3 or TRBV12-4 and TRBJ2-1, with TRBD2 identical over 8 bases. This CDR3 is built from 15 residues. V was clipped by 4 bases and J by 8 bases; unmatched bases: 10. The CDR3 reads CASSSTSGGLDEQFF. The CDR3 region has the DNA TGTGCCAGCAGTTCTACTAGCGGTGGTCTCGATGAGCAGTTCTTC.